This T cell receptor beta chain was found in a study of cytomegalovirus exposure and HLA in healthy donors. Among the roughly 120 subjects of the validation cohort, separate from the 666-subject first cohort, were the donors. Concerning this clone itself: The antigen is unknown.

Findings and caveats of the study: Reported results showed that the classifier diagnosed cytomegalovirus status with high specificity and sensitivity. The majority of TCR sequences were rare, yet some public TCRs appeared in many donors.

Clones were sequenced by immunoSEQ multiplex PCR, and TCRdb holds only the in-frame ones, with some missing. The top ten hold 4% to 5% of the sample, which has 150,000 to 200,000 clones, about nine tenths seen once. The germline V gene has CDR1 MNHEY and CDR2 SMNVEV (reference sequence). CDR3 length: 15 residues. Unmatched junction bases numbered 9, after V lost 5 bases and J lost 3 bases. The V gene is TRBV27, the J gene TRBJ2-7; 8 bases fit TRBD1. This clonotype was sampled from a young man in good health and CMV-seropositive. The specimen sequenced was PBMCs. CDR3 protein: CASSRGTGGFYEQYF. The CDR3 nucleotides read TGTGCCAGCAGTCGGGGTACAGGGGGGTTCTACGAGCAGTACTTC.